The 5 T cell receptor beta chains in this list originate from one sample, sequenced in a study of shared clonotypes between healthy human individuals. Clones were read by immunoSEQ multiplex PCR, and TCRdb kept only the in-frame ones, dropping some. The sample has millions of clones; roughly 95% are singletons. The sample was naive CD4+ T cells sorted from blood. Subset indicated: CD45RA+ positively selected. The source is a man aged 18 to 29 in good health.

This sequence joins TRBV10-3 and TRBJ1-4; D is ambiguous. Germline lookup yields CDR1 ENHRY and CDR2 SYGVKD. Trimming took off 3 bases at V and 7 bases at J, with 12 bases between the two ends. The CDR3 covers 14 residues. The CDR3 sequence: CAISEEGISEKLFF. CDR3 bases: TGTGCCATCAGTGAAGAAGGGATCAGTGAAAAACTGTTTTTT.

The chain recombines TRBV5-1 with TRBJ1-4; unclear D gene. The germline V gene has CDR1 SGHRS and CDR2 YFSETQ. The CDR3 runs 13 residues. V lost 4 bases, J lost 5 bases, and 9 bases lay in between. This CDR3 is CASSRGNNEKLFF. CDR3 DNA sequence: TGCGCCAGCAGCCGAGGGAACAATGAAAAACTGTTTTTT.

Details on this clone: The sample contains more than one DNA sequence encoding this CDR3. Written as DNA, the CDR3 is TGTGCCAGCAGTTACTCGACTAGCTCCTACGAGCAGTACTTC. Translation gives CASSYSTSSYEQYF. The chain links TRBV6-5 to TRBJ2-7; D might be TRBD2 (6 bases). The CDR3 totals 14 residues. The V end was cut by 0 bases, the J end by 0 bases, with 6 bases between. Germline CDR1 MNHEY, CDR2 SVGAGI.

This rearrangement joins TRBV19 to TRBJ2-5, with no clear D. The germline V and J ends were trimmed by 7 bases and 5 bases, with 11 bases remaining between them. This CDR3 region has 12 residues. Germline V gene lookup returns CDR1 LNHDA and CDR2 SQIVND (reference sequence). The CDR3 protein is CASTGPRETQYF. Written as DNA, the CDR3 is TGTGCCAGTACCGGTCCTCGGGAGACCCAGTACTTC.

The gene calls are TRBV25-1 and TRBJ1-2, with 10 nucleotides matching TRBD1. The germline gives CDR1 MGHDK, CDR2 SYGVNS. Trimming removed 1 base from V and 4 bases from J; junction bases left unmatched: 6. The CDR3 runs 16 residues. The CDR3 sequence is CASSESRTGGAYGYTF. The CDR3 nucleotides are TGTGCCAGCAGTGAATCGCGGACAGGGGGGGCCTATGGCTACACCTTC.